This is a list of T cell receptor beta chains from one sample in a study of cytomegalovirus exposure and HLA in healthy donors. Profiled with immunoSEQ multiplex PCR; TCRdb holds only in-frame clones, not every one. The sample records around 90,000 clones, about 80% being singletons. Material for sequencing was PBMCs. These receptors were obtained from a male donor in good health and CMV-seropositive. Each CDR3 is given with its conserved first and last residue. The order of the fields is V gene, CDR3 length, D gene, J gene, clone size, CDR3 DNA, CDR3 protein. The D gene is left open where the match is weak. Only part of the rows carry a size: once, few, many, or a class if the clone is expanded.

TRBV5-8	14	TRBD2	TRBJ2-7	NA	TGTGCCAGCAGCCGTAGCGGGTACGCTAACGAGCAGTACTTC	CASSRSGYANEQYF
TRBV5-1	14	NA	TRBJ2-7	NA	TGCGCCAGCAGCTTGGAACAGAGCTCCTACGAGCAGTACTTC	CASSLEQSSYEQYF
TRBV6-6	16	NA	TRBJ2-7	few	TGTGCCAGCAGTTACCCGAACTCCATTCCTCCTGAAGAGCAGTACTTC	CASSYPNSIPPEEQYF
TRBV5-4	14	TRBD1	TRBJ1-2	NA	TGTGCCAGCAGCCCTGATGGACAGGGTAATGGCTACACCTTC	CASSPDGQGNGYTF
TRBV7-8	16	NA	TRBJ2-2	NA	TGTGCCAGCAGCTTACAGGGCCGTCCTGAAACCGGGGAGCTGTTTTTT	CASSLQGRPETGELFF
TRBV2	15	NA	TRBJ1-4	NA	TGTGCCAGCATGAAGGCAGGTGCAACTAATGAAAAACTGTTTTTT	CASMKAGATNEKLFF
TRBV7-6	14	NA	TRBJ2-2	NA	TGTGCCAGCAGCTTCGATGGTACAGCCGGGGAGCTGTTTTTT	CASSFDGTAGELFF
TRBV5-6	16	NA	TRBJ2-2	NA	TGTGCCAGCAGCTTACGGGGTATGGGGTACACCGGGGAGCTGTTTTTT	CASSLRGMGYTGELFF
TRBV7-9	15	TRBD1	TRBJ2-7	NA	TGTGCCAGCACCGGTACCGGACAGGGGGACTACGAGCAGTACTTC	CASTGTGQGDYEQYF
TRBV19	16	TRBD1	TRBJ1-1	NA	TGTGCCAGTAGTAAGCCACAGGGGTCCGTGGGAACTGAAGCTTTCTTT	CASSKPQGSVGTEAFF
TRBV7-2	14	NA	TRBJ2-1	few	TGTGCCAGCAGCTTAGCGGGCCTCAACAATGAGCAGTTCTTC	CASSLAGLNNEQFF
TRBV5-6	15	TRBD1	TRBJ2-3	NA	TGTGCCAGCAGCTTGGCTAGGGGGCTTGCAGATACGCAGTATTTT	CASSLARGLADTQYF
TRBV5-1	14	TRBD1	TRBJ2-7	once	TGCGCCAGCAGCATGACAGGGAACACCTACGAGCAGTACTTC	CASSMTGNTYEQYF
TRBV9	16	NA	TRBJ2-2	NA	TGTGCCAGCAGCGTAGTGGGGGACGGGGGAACCGGGGAGCTGTTTTTT	CASSVVGDGGTGELFF
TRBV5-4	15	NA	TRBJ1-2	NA	TGTGCCAGCAGCCATGATTTACAGGGCCTCTATGGCTACACCTTC	CASSHDLQGLYGYTF
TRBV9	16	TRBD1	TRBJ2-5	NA	TGTGCCAGCAGCGTCTCAGGGGGCTCCCTCCAAGAGACCCAGTACTTC	CASSVSGGSLQETQYF
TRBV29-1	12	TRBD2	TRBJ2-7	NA	TGCAGCGCTCGACTAGCGTCCTACGAGCAGTACTTC	CSARLASYEQYF
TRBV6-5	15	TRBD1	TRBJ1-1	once	TGTGCCAGCAGTTACTCGATAGGGGGCGCCACTGAAGCTTTCTTT	CASSYSIGGATEAFF
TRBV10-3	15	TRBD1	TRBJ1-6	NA	TGTGCCATCAGTGAGGGACAGGGAGGGAATTCACCCCTCCACTTT	CAISEGQGGNSPLHF
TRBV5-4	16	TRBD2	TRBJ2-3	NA	TGTGCCAGCAGCTTGGTGGCTAGCGGGTTGACAGATACGCAGTATTTT	CASSLVASGLTDTQYF
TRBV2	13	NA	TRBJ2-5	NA	TGTGCCAGCAGTGGGGACTACCAAGAGACCCAGTACTTC	CASSGDYQETQYF
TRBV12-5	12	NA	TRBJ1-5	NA	TGTGCTAGTGGTGTGGCTAATCAGCCCCAGCATTTT	CASGVANQPQHF
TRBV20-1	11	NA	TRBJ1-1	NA	TGCAGTGCTATACTGGACACTGAAGCTTTCTTT	CSAILDTEAFF